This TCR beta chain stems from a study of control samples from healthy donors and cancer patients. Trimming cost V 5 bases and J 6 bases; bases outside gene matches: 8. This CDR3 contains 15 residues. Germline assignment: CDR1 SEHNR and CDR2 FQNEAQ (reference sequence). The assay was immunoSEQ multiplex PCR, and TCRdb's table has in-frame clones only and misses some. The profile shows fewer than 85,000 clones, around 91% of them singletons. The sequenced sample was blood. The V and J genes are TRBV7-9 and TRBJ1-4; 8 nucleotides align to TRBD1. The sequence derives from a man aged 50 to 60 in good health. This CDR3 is CASSKRDRSYEKLFF. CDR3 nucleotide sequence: TGTGCCAGCAGCAAGCGGGACAGGTCTTATGAAAAACTGTTTTTT.